What follows are 27 T cell receptor beta chains derived from one specimen sequenced in a study of T cells in Graves' hyperthyroidism and ophthalmopathy. The CDR3 regions of TCR beta were amplified from RNA transcripts. With the HTBI primer set, the TCR CDR3 went through a first round of RT-PCR. TCRdb re-derived calls from the multiplex PCR reads in MiXCR, one entry per CDR3 protein. The sample shows 500,000 to 700,000 distinct CDR3 sequences, over 15% of them seen only once. The sequenced material came from blood. The source is a woman aged 18-29 years with Graves' hyperthyroidism.

The chain employs TRBV13 and TRBJ1-5, with 8 nucleotides matching TRBD1. This CDR3 comprises 16 residues. CDR1 is PRHDT, CDR2 FYEKMQ, per germline (reference sequence). The V and J ends lost 6 bases and 0 bases, in that order; junction bases with no gene match: 7. CDR3 in amino acids: CASSYPGQDSNQPQHF. The CDR3 region has the DNA TGTGCCAGCAGTTACCCGGGACAGGATAGCAATCAGCCCCAGCATTTT.

This clonotype was picked up many times. The chain couples TRBV7-9 to TRBJ2-5, with TRBD1 matching over 9 bases. The junction had 4 bases not matched to a gene; V was cut back by 1 base and J by 1 base. CDR1 and CDR2 (germline): SEHNR, FQNEAQ (reference sequence). The CDR3 covers 16 residues. The CDR3 loop is CASSLDPGQGQETQYF. The CDR3 nucleotides read TGTGCCAGCAGCTTAGACCCGGGACAGGGCCAAGAGACCCAGTACTTC.

The table lists this clonotype with a few counts. The chain uses TRBV6-1 and TRBJ2-3, with TRBD1 matching over 7 bases. The J segment lost 5 bases and the V segment lost 6 bases, leaving 2 bases of the junction unmatched. Germline loops: CDR1 MNHNS, CDR2 SASEGT. The CDR3 is made up of 12 amino acids. The CDR3 here is CASRTGRDTQYF. For the CDR3, the DNA is TGTGCCAGCAGGACAGGGAGAGATACGCAGTATTTT.

With respect to this clonotype: A much more abundant neighbour one base away suggests this may be a read error. The chain couples TRBV7-2 to TRBJ2-3, with TRBD2 matching 9 bases. V lost 1 base to trimming and J lost 4 bases; unmatched junction nucleotides: 0. CDR1 and CDR2 (germline): SGHTA, FQGNSA. The CDR3 loop spans 14 amino acids. In DNA form, the CDR3 reads TGTGCCAGCAGCTTAGGGACTAGCGCAGATACGCAGTATTTT. Its translation: CASSLGTSADTQYF.

The gene calls are TRBV12-3 or TRBV12-4 and TRBJ2-2; D gene unclear. The CDR3 covers 14 residues. Trimming pared 0 bases from V and 6 bases from J, leaving 8 bases between. The CDR3 nucleotides are TGTGCCAGCAGTTTAGCGGGGTGGGCCGGGGAGCTGTTTTTT. Encoded protein: CASSLAGWAGELFF.

This clonotype was counted many times. This chain uses TRBV2 with TRBJ1-2, with D unresolved. V lost 4 bases and J lost 4, with 7 bases in between. CDR1 and CDR2 from the germline V gene are SNHLY and FYNNEI. This CDR3 spans 12 amino acids. Written as DNA, the CDR3 is TGTGCCAGCAGTGTCGATAGCTATGGCTACACCTTC. It yields the protein CASSVDSYGYTF.

The table lists this clonotype with a count of one. A read error is possible here, since a much larger clone lies one base away. This chain links TRBV6-5 with TRBJ1-5; D gene ambiguous. The CDR3 runs 13 residues. The germline V gene encodes CDR1 MNHEY and CDR2 SVGAGI. CDR3 nucleotide sequence: TGTGCCGGCAGTTCTACACTGTATCAGCCCCAGCATTTT. This gives the protein CAGSSTLYQPQHF.

This clonotype was observed at least ten times. The chain uses TRBV11-1 and TRBJ2-2, with D maybe TRBD1 (6 bases). Germline V gene sequence: CDR1 SGHAT, CDR2 FQDESV (reference sequence). This CDR3 spans 15 amino acids. V lost 4 bases and J lost 4, with 13 bases in between. CDR3 DNA sequence: TGTGCCAGCAGCTCCAATACAGGGACCACCGGGGAGCTGTTTTTT. Translated, it gives CASSSNTGTTGELFF.

In regard to this clonotype: A much more abundant neighbour one base away suggests this may be a read error. This chain connects TRBV5-1 to TRBJ2-7; TRBD2 aligns across 7 bases. CDR3 length: 15 amino acids. Looked up from germline, CDR1 is SGHRS and CDR2 is YFSETQ. The CDR3 sequence: CANSVGAGRAYEQYF. CDR3 in DNA: TGCGCCAACAGCGTGGGAGCGGGACGGGCCTACGAGCAGTACTTC.

This clonotype appeared a few times. The chain recombines TRBV19 with TRBJ1-2; D possibly corresponds to TRBD1 (6 bases). V shed 2 bases and J shed 5 bases, with 12 bases lying between them. The CDR3 is 14 residues long. CDR1 LNHDA and CDR2 SQIVND come from the germline V gene (reference sequence). The CDR3 spells CASSISRGDYGYTF. The CDR3 DNA sequence: TGTGCCAGTAGTATATCGAGGGGGGATTATGGCTACACCTTC.

The rearrangement links TRBV10-2 to TRBJ1-1; D unclear. The CDR3 runs 14 residues. The ends were cut back, 10 bases at V and 0 bases at J, with 15 bases in the middle. Germline CDR1 reads WSHSY; CDR2 reads SAAADI. This CDR3 reads CATSLNLLNTEAFF. The CDR3 coding sequence is TGCGCCACCTCCCTAAATTTATTGAACACTGAAGCTTTCTTT.

This rearrangement joins TRBV19 to TRBJ2-7; D is uncertain. The CDR3 covers 13 residues. V dropped 5 bases and J dropped 3 bases, with 11 bases sitting between them. CDR1 is LNHDA and CDR2 is SQIVND in the germline V gene (reference sequence). CDR3 amino acids: CASSPQKDYEQYF. CDR3 DNA: TGTGCCAGTAGTCCCCAGAAAGACTACGAGCAGTACTTC.

This clonotype was observed at least ten times. The V and J genes are TRBV10-3 and TRBJ1-2; D remains ambiguous. V was clipped by 2 bases and J by 8 bases, with 12 bases between them. Germline V CDR1 and CDR2: ENHRY, SYGVKD. The CDR3 has 13 amino acids. The CDR3 loop is CAISEADWNGYTF. The CDR3 DNA follows: TGTGCCATCAGTGAGGCGGACTGGAACGGCTACACCTTC.

The chain is built from TRBV10-3 and TRBJ2-6, with D hard to call. The CDR3 has 15 amino acids. CDR1 ENHRY and CDR2 SYGVKD come from the germline V gene. With 4 bases removed from V and 0 bases from J, the gap between germline ends came to 7 bases. The CDR3 here is CAISAGSSGANVLTF. CDR3 bases: TGTGCCATCAGTGCGGGCAGCTCTGGGGCCAACGTCCTGACTTTC.

This rearrangement joins TRBV2 to TRBJ2-2, with TRBD1 identical over 10 bases. With 3 bases clipped from V and 7 bases from J, the junction kept 5 bases outside the gene matches. The CDR3 spans 15 residues. Germline V gene data show CDR1 as SNHLY and CDR2 as FYNNEI. CDR3 in amino acids: CASSETGGFDGELFF. The DNA of the CDR3 is TGTGCCAGCAGTGAGACAGGGGGCTTCGACGGGGAGCTGTTTTTT.

The rearrangement uses TRBV6-9 and TRBJ1-5, with D perhaps matching TRBD1 (5 bases). The ends were cut back, 6 bases at V and 7 bases at J, with 19 bases in the middle. Germline V gene data show CDR1 as MNHGY and CDR2 as SVAAGI. The CDR3 totals 15 residues. CDR3: CASSPFAGVRQPQHF. CDR3 coding DNA: TGTGCCAGCAGCCCTTTCGCGGGGGTGAGGCAGCCCCAGCATTTT.

This clonotype was picked up a small number of times. CDR3 in amino acids: CSVERGPGTGGRYTEAFF. DNA for the CDR3: TGCAGCGTAGAACGGGGGCCCGGGACAGGGGGCAGATACACTGAAGCTTTCTTT. The chain carries TRBV29-1 and TRBJ1-1; 12 positions match TRBD1. CDR1 SQVTM and CDR2 ANQGSEA come from the germline V gene. This CDR3 contains 18 residues. V dropped 6 bases and J dropped 3; count of bases not matched to a gene: 17. Full variable domain (missing parts from reference TRBV29-1 and TRBJ1-1): SAVISQKPSRDICQRGTSLTIQCQVDSQVTMMFWYRQQPGQSLTLIATANQGSEATYESGFVIDKFPISRPNLTFSTLTVSNMSPEDSSIYLCSVERGPGTGGRYTEAFFGQGTRLTVV.

V is TRBV11-3 and J is TRBJ2-7; no definite D call. Per germline, CDR1 SGHNT and CDR2 YENEEA. V was cut by 1 base and J by 0 bases, with 13 bases left in between. This CDR3 comprises 16 residues. The CDR3 DNA is TGTGCCAGCAGCTTAGTGTCGGCAGGAAGCTCCTACGAGCAGTACTTC. The encoded protein is CASSLVSAGSSYEQYF.

This clonotype was counted only a few times. This chain links TRBV24-1 with TRBJ2-3; D is perhaps TRBD1 (5 bases). V gave up 6 bases and J gave up 1 base, with 16 bases separating them. This CDR3 spans 16 amino acids. Germline V gene sequence: CDR1 KGHDR, CDR2 SFDVKD. In DNA, the CDR3 is TGTGCCACCAGTATTACAGGTCGAAGGGGCACAGATACGCAGTATTTT. Protein: CATSITGRRGTDTQYF.

This clonotype was found many times. The J gene is TRBJ1-5, the V gene TRBV10-3; no clear D. This CDR3 is 13 amino acids long. Germline CDR1 ENHRY, CDR2 SYGVKD. Trimming cost V 0 bases and J 7 bases, with 7 bases left between them. CDR3 bases: TGTGCCATCAGTGAGTCAGGGTTCCAGCCCCAGCATTTT. It translates to CAISESGFQPQHF.

This clonotype was picked up a small number of times. The V gene is TRBV5-1, the J gene TRBJ1-5; 9 bases agree with TRBD1. V trimming: 4 bases; J trimming: 4 bases; junction bases outside the gene matches: 6. CDR1 is SGHRS, CDR2 YFSETQ, per germline. The CDR3 covers 15 residues. CDR3 nucleotide sequence: TGCGCCAGCAGCAGGACAGGGGATAGGAATCAGCCCCAGCATTTT. Translated, it gives CASSRTGDRNQPQHF.

In its sample, this clonotype was seen many times. V gene TRBV5-1 combines with J gene TRBJ1-1; 8 positions match TRBD1. Germline V gives CDR1 SGHRS, CDR2 YFSETQ. The CDR3 is made up of 18 amino acids. The V gene end was trimmed by 0 bases and the J gene end by 4 bases; junction bases not matched to a gene: 14. CDR3 coding DNA: TGCGCCAGCAGCTTGGTTGTTGGGACAGGATATGAAAGCACTGAAGCTTTCTTT. Protein: CASSLVVGTGYESTEAFF.

This clonotype showed up many times. V and J are TRBV7-9 and TRBJ2-2, with D maybe TRBD1 (6 bases). CDR3 length: 16 amino acids. V was pared by 1 base and J by 3 bases, with 12 bases between. Germline values: CDR1 SEHNR, CDR2 FQNEAQ (reference sequence). CDR3 protein: CASSLVGTLDTGELFF. In DNA form, the CDR3 reads TGTGCCAGCAGCTTAGTCGGGACACTAGACACCGGGGAGCTGTTTTTT.

This chain uses TRBV10-2 with TRBJ2-1; 8 positions agree with TRBD2. Losses at the gene ends were 10 bases for V and 9 bases for J; bases not matched to a gene: 11. CDR1 and CDR2 from the germline V gene are WSHSY and SAAADI. There are 13 residues in the CDR3. The CDR3 protein is CATTGLGRSEQFF. Written as DNA, the CDR3 is TGCGCCACCACGGGACTAGGGCGAAGTGAGCAGTTCTTC.

This clonotype was seen repeatedly, ten times or more. This chain connects TRBV12-3 or TRBV12-4 to TRBJ1-1, with no clear D. This CDR3 has 13 residues. V lost 3 bases to trimming and J lost 6 bases, with 11 bases between them. The CDR3 protein is CASSFPGYPEAFF. DNA for the CDR3: TGTGCCAGCAGTTTCCCAGGTTACCCTGAAGCTTTCTTT.

This clonotype was counted between two and nine times. This chain links TRBV6-1 with TRBJ2-1; D is perhaps TRBD1 (5 bases). CDR1 is MNHNS and CDR2 is SASEGT in the germline V gene. The length of the CDR3 is 12 residues. Trimming stripped 6 bases from V and 2 bases from J, with 5 bases between. The CDR3 DNA reads as TGTGCCAGCAGACAGGCCTACAATGAGCAGTTCTTC. Its translation: CASRQAYNEQFF.

The rearrangement joins TRBV3-1 to TRBJ2-1; 10 bases are shared with TRBD2. Trimming took 4 bases from V and 7 from J; bases not matched to a gene: 7. Per the germline V gene, CDR1 is LGHDT and CDR2 is YNNKEL (reference sequence). The CDR3 totals 15 residues. The CDR3: CASSRAGGPGNEQFF. CDR3 DNA sequence: TGTGCCAGCAGCCGAGCGGGGGGGCCGGGGAATGAGCAGTTCTTC.